This T cell receptor beta chain was documented in a study of T cell responses to AZD1222 COVID-19 vaccine. Produced via immunoSEQ multiplex PCR; TCRdb's table is partial and in-frame only. In the table there are some 130,000 clones, approximately 95% of which are singletons. The CDR3 is 14 amino acids. CDR1 and CDR2 (germline): MNHEY, SVGAGI. The V and J ends lost 4 bases and 6 bases respectively, with 16 bases between them. Study conclusions and caveats: CD4 TCRs linked to vaccination spanned spike, dominating at 160-218 and 743-854. Clonal diversity may have been underestimated in mostly white British donors. A reported finding is that nearly half of spike-specific TCRs target unmutated variant regions.

About this clone: Its cognate antigen is unknown.

This chain joins TRBV6-5 and TRBJ2-7; maybe TRBD1 (6 bases). The receptor was isolated from an adult who received the AZD1222 COVID-19 vaccine. The input for sequencing was peripheral blood, taken 28 days after the second AZD1222 dose. DNA of the CDR3: TGTGCCAGCAGTTTACAGGGCCTTGGGTTCGAGCAGTACTTC. Translated: CASSLQGLGFEQYF.